These 14 T cell receptor beta chains share one sample of origin, sequenced in a study of beta chain bispecific antibodies for T cell cancers. Study conclusions and caveats: The leukemia cells, rather than normal T cells, gave most of the targeted TRBV signal.

Either OKT3 anti-CD3 antibody or CD3/CD28 beads expanded T cells from blood mononuclear cells over 3 days. These receptors have no known antigen. TCRdb passed the 5' RACE reads through MiXCR, listing each CDR3 protein once. Among about 20,000 distinct CDR3 sequences listed, roughly 2.6% were seen once. Material: healthy donor T cells cultured with leukemia cells. The source of these receptors is a human donor in good health. Some clones in this sample may be carry-over from other donors' samples.

This clonotype appeared a few times. The chain combines TRBV12-3 or TRBV12-4 with TRBJ1-2; D is ambiguous. The CDR3 has 13 residues. The V gene lost 1 base and the J gene lost 8 bases, with 11 bases spanning the gap. The CDR3 coding sequence is TGTGCCAGCAGTTTAGAGACAATTCAGGGCTACACCTTC. Translating gives CASSLETIQGYTF.

This clonotype occurred many times. The rearrangement joins TRBV6-5 to TRBJ2-3; D may be TRBD2 (7 bases). V gave up 6 bases and J gave up 4 bases, with 20 bases separating them. Germline V gene data show CDR1 as MNHEY and CDR2 as SVGAGI. This CDR3 region has 16 residues. The CDR3 loop is CASSAGATSAPDTQYF. The CDR3 DNA reads as TGTGCCAGCAGCGCGGGGGCTACCAGTGCTCCAGATACGCAGTATTTT.

This clonotype was seen many times. CDR3 sequence reads: CSAWTFEQFF. The CDR3 coding sequence is TGCAGTGCTTGGACTTTTGAGCAGTTCTTC. The chain combines TRBV20-1 with TRBJ2-1, with D perhaps TRBD2 (5 bases). With 5 bases removed from V and 9 bases from J, the gap between germline ends came to 8 bases. This CDR3 contains 10 residues. Germline lookup yields CDR1 DFQATT and CDR2 SNEGSKA (reference sequence).

In this sample, this clonotype turned up many times. CDR3 in DNA: TGTGCCAGCAGCCCTACCGGGACTAGCGGGGACGAGCAGTACTTC. Amino acids: CASSPTGTSGDEQYF. The rearrangement joins TRBV7-2 to TRBJ2-7; 13 bases are shared with TRBD2. Germline CDR1 SGHTA, CDR2 FQGNSA. J gave up 5 bases and V 5 bases, and 6 bases lay outside the gene matches. This CDR3 has 15 residues.

This clonotype appeared many times. This chain uses TRBV5-1 with TRBJ2-3; 9 bases agree with TRBD2. The CDR3 loop spans 15 amino acids. Germline CDR1 SGHRS, CDR2 YFSETQ. Germline trimming cut 4 bases from V and 3 bases from J; bases unmatched to any gene: 6. CDR3 in amino acids: CASSPTSGVTDTQYF. The DNA of the CDR3 is TGCGCCAGCAGCCCGACTAGCGGAGTTACAGATACGCAGTATTTT.

Ten or more counts support this clonotype. The rearrangement uses TRBV4-1 and TRBJ2-7; 7 bases agree with TRBD1. The germline V gene encodes CDR1 MGHRA and CDR2 YSYEKL. The CDR3 contains 17 residues. Losses at the gene ends were 0 bases for V and 0 bases for J; bases not matched to a gene: 8. CDR3 residues: CASSQDQETGTSYEQYF. The CDR3 DNA sequence: TGCGCCAGCAGCCAAGATCAGGAGACAGGGACCTCCTACGAGCAGTACTTC.

This clonotype showed up many times. V is TRBV13 and J is TRBJ1-1, with D possibly TRBD1 on 5 matching bases. Germline CDR1 and CDR2: PRHDT and FYEKMQ (reference sequence). CDR3 length equals 15 residues. Deletions cut 0 bases from V and 4 bases from J, with 12 bases between. Here the CDR3 reads CASSLGYGGSTEAFF. The DNA for the CDR3 is TGTGCCAGCAGCTTAGGATACGGGGGTAGCACTGAAGCTTTCTTT.

This clonotype was seen ten or more times. The chain joins TRBV5-1 to TRBJ2-1; 9 bases align to TRBD2. With 5 bases clipped from V and 5 bases from J, the junction kept 8 bases outside the gene matches. This CDR3 is built from 15 residues. Germline lookup yields CDR1 SGHRS and CDR2 YFSETQ. CDR3: CASRLAGQTNNEQFF. CDR3 bases: TGCGCCAGCAGGCTAGCGGGACAGACAAACAATGAGCAGTTCTTC.

This clonotype has just a few counts. The chain has TRBV24-1 and TRBJ2-1; 9 nucleotides line up with TRBD1. The J segment lost 9 bases and the V segment lost 4 bases, leaving 6 bases of the junction unmatched. CDR3 length equals 14 residues. CDR1 KGHDR and CDR2 SFDVKD come from the germline V gene. CDR3 coding DNA: TGTGCCACCAGTGACCGCGGACAGGGGACTGAGCAGTTCTTC. Encoded protein: CATSDRGQGTEQFF.

The gene calls are TRBV5-1 and TRBJ1-1, with TRBD1 matching 8 bases. Germline V gene data show CDR1 as SGHRS and CDR2 as YFSETQ. V lost 0 bases, J lost 3 bases, and 4 bases stayed unmatched. The CDR3 contains 15 residues. CDR3 nucleotides: TGCGCCAGCAGCTTGGGTCAGGGGGCATACACTGAAGCTTTCTTT. The encoded protein is CASSLGQGAYTEAFF. Looking up the rest from reference TRBV5-1 and TRBJ1-1 gives the full variable domain: KAGVTQTPRYLIKTRGQQVTLSCSPISGHRSVSWYQQTPGQGLQFLFEYFSETQRNKGNFPGRFSGRQFSNSRSEMNVSTLELGDSALYLCASSLGQGAYTEAFFGQGTRLTVV.

This clonotype is medium-sized within its sample. CDR3 DNA: TGTGCCAGCAGCCTAACAGGGTCAAGCTCCTACAATGAGCAGTTCTTC. Amino acid sequence: CASSLTGSSSYNEQFF. The chain recombines TRBV6-5 with TRBJ2-1; D perhaps matches TRBD1 (6 bases). The germline V gene has CDR1 MNHEY and CDR2 SVGAGI. The CDR3 runs to 16 residues. The V end lost 6 bases, the J end lost 0 bases, and 15 bases lay between the germline ends.

There are many counts of this clonotype. The gene calls are TRBV5-1 and TRBJ2-5; D call uncertain. V lost 0 bases, J lost 5 bases, and 5 bases lay in between. Germline V gene data show CDR1 as SGHRS and CDR2 as YFSETQ. This CDR3 is 12 amino acids long. CDR3 protein: CASSLAAETQYF. In DNA, the CDR3 is TGCGCCAGCAGCTTGGCCGCTGAGACCCAGTACTTC.

This clonotype has at least ten counts. The genes are TRBV4-1 and TRBJ2-1; possible D gene TRBD1, 5 bases. V lost 1 base to trimming and J lost 8 bases, with 9 bases between them. The germline V gene encodes CDR1 MGHRA and CDR2 YSYEKL. The CDR3 consists of 13 residues. CDR3 DNA sequence: TGCGCCAGCAGCCAAGTTGAAGGGGATGAGCAGTTCTTC. Its protein product is CASSQVEGDEQFF.

This clonotype was seen repeatedly, ten times or more. The J gene is TRBJ1-1, the V gene TRBV10-3; D is perhaps TRBD1 (6 bases). Germline values: CDR1 ENHRY, CDR2 SYGVKD. V was pared by 5 bases and J by 0 bases, with 19 bases between. The CDR3 covers 17 residues. The DNA for the CDR3 is TGTGCCATCAGTCGCATCACCCTCGGACAGCTGAACACTGAAGCTTTCTTT. Its translation: CAISRITLGQLNTEAFF.